This T cell receptor beta chain was identified in a study of OX40 agonist ivuxolimab in advanced cancers. The study in broad terms: The costimulatory receptor OX40 (CD134) was targeted by ivuxolimab, a fully human IgG2 agonistic monoclonal antibody. Intravenous ivuxolimab was administered to patients every 2 weeks at six dose levels: 0.01, 0.1, 0.3, 1.5, 3 and 10 mg/kg. Of the 52 patients in dose escalation, around 20 had hepatocellular carcinoma, about 15 had melanoma, 9 had renal cell carcinoma and 9 had head and neck cancer. A male proportion of roughly 80% and a mean age of roughly 55 years, ranging from 23 to 79, were recorded for the dose-escalation cohort. Patients were allowed to have had prior anti-PD-1, anti-PD-L1 or anti-CTLA-4 therapy, and approximately 39% of the dose-escalation patients had been treated with checkpoint inhibitors. Partial responses were achieved by three dose-escalation patients, of whom one had hepatocellular carcinoma and two had cutaneous melanoma. The point of sequencing TCRbeta in the periphery was to test whether ivuxolimab changed TCR sequence diversity and drove clonal T-cell expansion. The paper reports the monotherapy dose-escalation portion (N ≈ 52 patients) of the phase I ivuxolimab trial.

To note about this clone: Its recognized antigen is unknown. Base qualities are missing; no much larger clone stands one base away.

To sequence the TCRbeta CDR3 region, genomic DNA was isolated from the sorted cells. TCRbeta CDR3 regions were sequenced using the immunoSEQ Assay. TCRdb took this table from immuneACCESS and kept in-frame rearrangements with V and J called. Such tables lack part of the clones; where checked against another copy, unresolved V genes explain under half of the gap, and the rest is unexplained. The sample table lists about 20,000 clones, 86% of them with a count of one. Roughly 23% of the sample is held by the ten biggest clonotypes. The trial excluded patients who had a history of autoimmune disease or who were on systemic immunosuppression. In every dose cohort, peripheral blood was drawn for TCR sequencing at baseline, cycle 4 day 1, and cycle 7 day 1. Samples were obtained from an open-label, multicenter, first-in-human phase I dose-escalation trial of ivuxolimab. Adults with locally advanced or metastatic head and neck squamous cell, hepatocellular, melanoma or renal cell carcinoma were enrolled in the trial. Before TCR sequencing, CD4+ and CD8+ T cells were separately sorted from peripheral blood.

Overall study results and their limits: At doses from 0.1 to 3.0 mg/kg, clonal expansion was seen in both CD4+ and CD8+ blood T cells between baseline and week 6. Low levels of normalized T-cell clonal expansion were also seen in some patients who did not respond. On average, CD8+ T cells showed more expanded clones than CD4+ T cells after ivuxolimab. Antigen specificity was not determined for the clonally expanded peripheral T cells. In the 0.1-3.0 mg/kg groups, partial responders had among the lowest normalized peripheral clonal expansion, particularly in CD8+ T cells.

The TCR was taken from an adult with an advanced solid tumor such as melanoma, head and neck, liver or kidney cancer. The sequencing here drew on CD4+ or CD8+ T cells sorted from blood, taken in a trial of the OX40 agonist ivuxolimab.

Here is the DNA: TGTGCCAGCAGCCACGAACTCAAAAGGAACTATGGCTACACCTTC. Its protein is CASSHELKRNYGYTF. The chain links TRBV5-4 with TRBJ1-2, with the D gene uncertain. The CDR3 has 15 amino acids, counting the end cysteine and phenylalanine. Only CDR3 DNA remains: 45 bases, in frame from the first base. A distance of 15 bases separates the germline ends of V and J, which lose 4 bases and 2 bases respectively. Sequences SGHNT (CDR1) and YYREEE (CDR2) are obtained from the germline V gene (reference sequence).